This entry concerns a single TCR beta chain. Its antigen remains unidentified. The junction departs from the called germline gene at one end, perhaps through a read error. This CDR3 is built from 14 residues. CDR1 is MNHEY and CDR2 is SMNVEV in the germline V gene (reference sequence). This entry is derived from a study of graft-versus-host responses after intestinal transplantation. Looking at the study overall: Recipients underwent multivisceral, liver-intestinal, or isolated intestinal transplants.

Study-level results: GvH clones were identified in recipient marrow, with some first appearing in ileum or blood. Individuals carrying graft-donor T cell macrochimerism showed high graft-versus-host to host-versus-graft clonal ratios in allografts.

Profiling relied on immunoSEQ multiplex PCR, and the TCRdb table lists in-frame clones only, not all of them. Of about 64,000 clones listed, over 90% were seen once; the top ten hold roughly 1.6%. The clonotype comes from a human donor who was the organ donor for an intestinal transplant. The material was unstimulated CD8+ T cells sorted from spleen or lymph node cells, obtained before transplant. This chain links TRBV27 with TRBJ2-3; D may be TRBD2 (5 bases). The CDR3 loop reads CASSQTPSTDTQYF. For the CDR3, the DNA is TGTGCCAGCAGCCAGACTCCTAGCACGGATACGCAGTATTTT.